The entry below describes one TCR beta chain. The data belong to a study of Ad26.COV2.S vaccination and SARS-CoV-2 variants. Study summary: By the intramuscular route, Ad26.COV2.S was given once, or twice 56 days apart.

Treatment in this sample: 15 to 20 received Ad26.COV2.S at low or high dose, single or two shots; 5 received placebo; per-sample allocation not given. After the first vaccine or placebo injection, samples were drawn on day 63. Assay used: immunoSEQ multiplex PCR; TCRdb lists only in-frame clones, some missing. Among around 300,000 clones, roughly 90% were seen once, and the ten largest hold around 5.5%. This TCR was sampled from a person between 18 and 65 years old who received the Ad26.COV2.S COVID-19 vaccine or a placebo. The specimen comprised peripheral blood, sampled in a trial of Ad26.COV2.S vaccine versus placebo.

CDR3 region: CASRDQASYNEQFF. CDR3 coding DNA: TGTGCCAGCAGGGACCAAGCCTCCTACAATGAGCAGTTCTTC. This chain connects TRBV7-2 to TRBJ2-1; D uncertain. The CDR3 loop spans 14 amino acids. Germline V gives CDR1 SGHTA, CDR2 FQGNSA. V lost 6 bases to trimming and J lost 0 bases, with 9 bases between them.